This passage covers 17 T cell receptor beta chains from one sample sequenced in a study of long-term antiretroviral therapy in people with HIV. At the survey level, the v3.0 immunoSEQ assay was run. The assay was immunoSEQ multiplex PCR, and TCRdb's table has in-frame clones only and misses some. The data hold 25,000 to 35,000 clones, with 80% to 95% observed a single time. The sequencing used unsorted PBMCs, collected 3.1 years after starting antiretroviral therapy. Receptors originate from a man between 18 and 29 years old with HIV.

The chain recombines TRBV5-1 with TRBJ2-7; TRBD1 agrees at 7 bases. The CDR3 contains 14 residues. Germline-derived CDR1 and CDR2 are SGHRS and YFSETQ. Trimming took 0 bases from V and 3 from J; bases not matched to a gene: 3. This CDR3 reads CASSLEGALYEQYF. The CDR3 DNA reads as TGCGCCAGCAGCTTGGAGGGGGCCCTCTACGAGCAGTACTTC.

The chain is built from TRBV28 and TRBJ2-7; 7 bases match TRBD2. The CDR3 is 14 residues long. Trimming at V came to 3 bases and at J to 1 base, leaving 3 bases not matched to a gene. Germline-derived CDR1 and CDR2 are MDHEN and SYDVKM. In DNA, the CDR3 is TGTGCCAGCAGTTTCCAGGGAGGGTCCTACGAGCAGTACTTC. Translating gives CASSFQGGSYEQYF.

This chain uses TRBV6-5 with TRBJ2-1; D possibly corresponds to TRBD2 (5 bases). The CDR3 spans 13 residues. V was trimmed by 0 bases and J by 5 bases, leaving 5 bases between them. Germline CDR1 and CDR2: MNHEY and SVGAGI. CDR3 loop: CASSYSEDNEQFF. In DNA, the CDR3 is TGTGCCAGCAGTTACTCGGAGGACAATGAGCAGTTCTTC.

Here the CDR3 DNA reads TGTGCCAGCAGGGCACGTGAAAAACTGTTTTTT. Protein product: CASRAREKLFF. The chain employs TRBV6-1 and TRBJ1-4, with D unclear. CDR1 is MNHNS, CDR2 SASEGT, per germline. Trimming took 6 bases from V and 7 from J, leaving 6 bases between them. The CDR3 is 11 residues long.

The V gene is TRBV7-9, the J gene TRBJ2-1; 11 bases line up with TRBD2. There are 15 residues in the CDR3. V shed 5 bases, J shed 3 bases, and the junction held 3 bases outside the gene matches. CDR1 SEHNR and CDR2 FQNEAQ come from the germline V gene (reference sequence). CDR3 residues: CASSGGLADYNEQFF. The DNA of the CDR3 is TGTGCCAGCAGCGGGGGACTAGCGGACTACAATGAGCAGTTCTTC.

The V and J genes are TRBV5-4 and TRBJ2-7; TRBD1 matches at 12 bases. The CDR3 covers 14 residues. V was clipped by 5 bases and J by 6 bases; unmatched bases: 6. Germline V gives CDR1 SGHNT, CDR2 YYREEE (reference sequence). The CDR3 loop reads CASSPGTGGFEQYF. CDR3 in DNA: TGTGCCAGCAGTCCCGGGACAGGGGGCTTCGAGCAGTACTTC.

The gene calls are TRBV19 and TRBJ1-1, with D unclear. The V gene's germline CDR1 is LNHDA and CDR2 SQIVND (reference sequence). The CDR3 is made up of 12 amino acids. V was clipped by 4 bases and J by 0 bases, with 3 bases between them. The CDR3 reads CASSRMNTEAFF. In DNA, the CDR3 is TGTGCCAGTAGTAGGATGAACACTGAAGCTTTCTTT.

The chain uses TRBV18 and TRBJ2-5; 7 nucleotides align to TRBD2. The CDR3 is made up of 12 amino acids. J was trimmed by 5 bases and V by 3 bases; bases with no gene match: 0. CDR1 and CDR2 (germline): KGHSH, LQKENI. This CDR3 is CASSPGGETQYF. The CDR3 bases are TGTGCCAGCTCACCGGGAGGGGAGACCCAGTACTTC.

The chain uses TRBV28 and TRBJ2-2; D uncertain. Germline assignment: CDR1 MDHEN and CDR2 SYDVKM. V was shortened by 3 bases and J by 2 bases, with 16 bases between the two germline ends. This CDR3 is 17 amino acids long. The CDR3 here is CASSFSFSGANTGELFF. DNA for the CDR3: TGTGCCAGCAGTTTTTCGTTTTCGGGCGCTAACACCGGGGAGCTGTTTTTT.

The J gene is TRBJ2-1, the V gene TRBV11-2; D is undetermined. Germline CDR1 SGHAT, CDR2 FQNNGV. V was trimmed by 3 bases and J by 3 bases, leaving 15 bases between them. The CDR3 has 16 amino acids. The CDR3 region has the DNA TGTGCCAGCAGCTTCGGCGGTGGGCAGCGCTACAATGAGCAGTTCTTC. This translates into CASSFGGGQRYNEQFF.

Here the CDR3 reads CASSSDSISNQPQHF. The CDR3 bases are TGTGCCAGCAGCTCGGACAGCATTAGCAATCAGCCCCAGCATTTT. The chain has TRBV7-3 and TRBJ1-5; maybe TRBD1 (6 bases). The V end was cut by 4 bases, the J end by 0 bases, with 10 bases between. Germline V CDR1 and CDR2: SGHTA, FQGTGA. This CDR3 region has 15 residues.

This clone has a single count. The CDR3 spells CASSESAGGYEKLFF. The DNA of the CDR3 is TGTGCCAGCAGTGAATCGGCAGGGGGTTATGAAAAACTGTTTTTT. The rearrangement links TRBV6-1 to TRBJ1-4, with TRBD1 identical over 7 bases. This CDR3 comprises 15 residues. The germline CDR1 and CDR2 sequences are MNHNS and SASEGT. The J segment lost 6 bases and the V segment lost 2 bases, leaving 6 bases of the junction unmatched.

This clone has just a few counts. The chain has TRBV28 and TRBJ2-7; D possibly matches TRBD1 or TRBD2 (5 bases each). The CDR3 has 16 residues. The germline gives CDR1 MDHEN, CDR2 SYDVKM. The V and J ends lost 6 bases and 0 bases respectively, with 18 bases between them. CDR3 region: CASSPPGAGISYEQYF. The DNA of the CDR3 is TGTGCCAGCAGCCCTCCCGGGGCAGGGATCTCCTACGAGCAGTACTTC.

A single count supports this clone. For the CDR3, the DNA is TGTGCCAGTAGCTTCGGGCGGGGGTATACGCAGTATTTT. It encodes CASSFGRGYTQYF. The V and J genes are TRBV19 and TRBJ2-3; 7 bases map to TRBD2. Germline V gene data show CDR1 as LNHDA and CDR2 as SQIVND (reference sequence). The CDR3 totals 13 residues. V lost 6 bases to trimming and J lost 7 bases; unmatched junction nucleotides: 7.

The chain is built from TRBV7-9 and TRBJ2-2; a weak D match, TRBD2 (6 bases). This CDR3 is 17 amino acids long. V lost 4 bases and J lost 1, with 16 bases in between. Germline V gives CDR1 SEHNR, CDR2 FQNEAQ (reference sequence). CDR3 bases: TGTGCCAGCAGCTCCCGCTGGGGGGAACAGAACACCGGGGAGCTGTTTTTT. Its translation is CASSSRWGEQNTGELFF.

V gene TRBV7-8 combines with J gene TRBJ1-1; 8 bases map to TRBD1. The CDR3 has 14 residues. Germline lookup yields CDR1 SGHVS and CDR2 FQNEAQ. Trimming took 5 bases from V and 4 from J; bases not matched to a gene: 6. The CDR3 DNA sequence: TGTGCCAGCAGCCCCGGACAGGGATCCACTGAAGCTTTCTTT. It specifies CASSPGQGSTEAFF.

This clone appeared a single time. This chain joins TRBV4-3 and TRBJ2-3; D gene ambiguous. Trimming pared 1 base from V and 5 bases from J, leaving 10 bases between. The CDR3 loop spans 14 amino acids. Germline V CDR1 and CDR2: LGHNA, YSLEER. The CDR3 reads CASSQGVVGDTQYF. The CDR3 DNA reads TGCGCCAGCAGCCAAGGGGTTGTTGGAGATACGCAGTATTTT.